Below, one T cell receptor beta chain is given with its context. Its antigen is currently unknown. These data come from a study of T cell repertoires in cytomegalovirus infection. Study as a whole: An indication of both CMV infection and matching HLA type came from public TCR beta signatures.

TCRdb reanalysed the reads using MiXCR and keeps one entry per CDR3 protein. The sample contains roughly 920,000 distinct CDR3 sequences, more than 25% of which appear only once. Unmatched junction bases numbered 10, after V lost 5 bases and J lost 4 bases. Germline V gene sequence: CDR1 LNHDA, CDR2 SQIVND (reference sequence). The CDR3 spans 16 residues. The rearrangement links TRBV19 to TRBJ1-5; TRBD1 matches at 8 bases. This clonotype originated in a human donor in good health (CMV status not recorded). Some clones in this sample may be carry-over from other donors' samples. The starting material was cultured CD8+ T cells from PBMCs, obtained from culture after CMV antigen stimulation. CDR3 in amino acids: CASSALPDRVNQPQHF. The CDR3, as DNA: TGTGCCAGTAGTGCACTTCCGGACAGGGTAAATCAGCCCCAGCATTTT.